This T cell receptor (beta chain) came from a study of cytomegalovirus exposure and HLA in healthy donors listed by TCRdb under 2017. About the investigation overall: In an earlier analysis of 550 to 750 of the donors, less than 350 Gb of sequence data and 100 million or so unique TCR beta sequences from roughly 190 million T cells were reported. Of the 300 to 450 genotyped donors, 75% to 85% were placed in the genetic ancestry cluster associated with self-reported Caucasian donors. Using immunosequencing, the study profiled T cell repertoires from about 620 subjects and related those repertoires to cytomegalovirus serostatus. The study aimed to test whether signatures of past pathogen exposure could be identified by cataloging public T cell receptors. In addition to the first cohort of several hundred subjects, a separate validation cohort of 130 or so different subjects was used. To predict cytomegalovirus infection status, the study brought together high-throughput TCR immunosequencing, statistical association of individual TCRs with disease status, and machine learning. HLA typing covered class I and class II loci at four-digit resolution. On average, about 200,000 unique TCR beta nucleotide sequences were sequenced per donor among 398 genotyped donors of the cohort, with roughly 18% of those sequences being non-productive. Donor age, sex, ethnicity and CMV serostatus were collected together with the repertoire data. A later genetic analysis took genome-wide SNP genotypes for 398 of the 666 donors and used that subset as a discovery cohort. All discovery cohort repertoires had been generated on a single sequencing platform. Because of strong linkage in the cohort, roughly five DR-DQ haplotypes were treated as single units for association and clustering. A later analysis re-analyzed previously published TCR beta repertoires from 600 to 850 donors and added high-resolution HLA genotyping to study TCR occurrence patterns. In an earlier analysis of 500 to 650 of the donors, high-throughput TCR beta sequencing was used to judge whether each TCR beta V gene segment behaved as functional or pseudogenic. Typing coverage varied by locus: roughly 629-640 donors for A, B, C, DRB1 and DQB1; roughly 500 for DQA1; about 570 for DPA1; 450 to 480 for DPB1. An early release that covered about 600 HLA-typed donors contained approximately 300 gigabases of sequencing data and tens of millions of unique TCR sequences. Rather than drawing on any new phenotypic data, the later analysis identified candidate immune exposures from TCR beta sequences and the way those sequences occurred across donors.

The cohort comprised some 680 healthy bone marrow donors. At the time of sampling, all cohort members were nominally healthy, though unrecorded immune exposures were likely present. The donor was CMV seronegative and belonged to the group of around 350 seronegative cohort members. Every donor gave a peripheral blood sample, and the peripheral blood mononuclear cells from that sample were used for TCR beta sequencing. The Qiagen DNeasy Blood Extraction Kit was used to extract genomic DNA from the blood cell samples. The library was generated by the immunoSEQ multiplex PCR assay. For the multiplex PCR, a mixture combining 60 forward primers for TCR Vbeta segments and 13 reverse primers for TCR Jbeta segments was used. The CDR3 region of rearranged TCR beta genes was amplified from genomic DNA with a multiplex PCR assay. Amplified TCR beta libraries were sequenced as 87-base-pair reads on the Illumina HiSeq System. The study's processing was this. Across the roughly 700 repertoires, a later analysis counted 80 million or so unique TCR beta chains, some 11 million of which were shared by at least two donors. Raw reads were error-corrected and collapsed into unique sequences with a nearest-neighbor algorithm that merged closely related sequences to remove PCR and sequencing errors. V, D and J gene segments were assigned by aligning CDR3 sequences to IMGT reference sequences. For a sequence to be retained, a match of at least six nucleotides to both a V gene segment and a J gene segment was required. Rearrangements were called productive when the CDR3 lacked stop codons and stayed in frame with V and J; all others were non-productive. CDR3 was defined by IMGT convention, running from the second conserved V-encoded cysteine to the conserved J-encoded phenylalanine. The earlier analysis of some 550 of the donors excluded any sequence lacking an unambiguous match to a single V gene segment. An earlier analysis of a few hundred of the donors called V segments functional above 56.7% productive rearrangements and segregating when the between-donor standard deviation exceeded 5%. A statistical classification framework was developed to diagnose cytomegalovirus status using the catalog of TCR beta chain sequences. V and J gene assignment, in a later analysis, came from comparing TCR nucleotide sequences with IMGT/GENE-DB human TR gene sequences. Using the TCRdist pipeline, a later analysis assigned CDR3 sequences along with most-parsimonious VDJ recombination scenarios. In a later analysis, each TCR beta chain was defined by its CDR3 amino acid sequence together with its V-gene family, and reads without a unique V-gene family were excluded. A later analysis removed several hundred highly shared, low-generation-probability nucleotide sequences to deal with suspected cross-contamination and a sequencing artifact. In a later analysis, a clonal expansion index for each public chain was calculated from normalized within-repertoire ranks of inferred template counts. In a later analysis, generation probabilities were computed with a VDJ recombination model fitted to out-of-frame rearrangements, and the resulting probabilities were checked against IGoR. In a later analysis, TCR-TCR, TCR-HLA and TCR-CMV co-occurrence was scored with hypergeometric tests, and a repertoire-size bias correction was applied to TCR pairs. In a later analysis, false discovery rates were estimated by permuting HLA or CMV assignments 20 times. In a later analysis, co-occurring TCRs were grouped using DBSCAN, and TCRdist sequence similarity was added for clustering within HLA-allele-positive subsets. For co-occurrence clustering, repertoires with fewer than 30,000 or more than 120,000 public chains were excluded, along with roughly 5 repertoires with anomalous nucleotide sharing. TCRdb mirrors the immuneACCESS table, restricted to in-frame sequences. Some clones are absent from its copies; in checked studies, under half trace to an unresolved V gene, and the reason for the others is unknown. V, J and clone size were drawn from that table, and D and trimming were deduced from the DNA. The sample table holds tens of thousands of clones, of which 82% were seen once. Roughly 3.8% of the sample lies in the top ten.

Beyond this particular receptor, the publication reports: HLA typing was unavailable for some donors at each locus, so association tests used only the typed subset. Roughly uniform sequencing depth across donors was assumed in presence/absence analyses, although this assumption may not hold. A cluster of highly shared sequence variants was judged likely to represent a technical artifact of the sequencing pipeline. A later analysis found that TCR association rates varied across HLA loci, with DRB1 alleles showing the most associated TCRs and HLA-C alleles the fewest. When HLA alleles, especially DR and DQ, strongly co-occurred, attributing TCR associations to individual alleles was difficult. V-gene and J-gene trimming of TCR beta chains was associated with a missense DCLRE1C variant in a later genetic analysis, and the association was replicated in an independent cohort. In a later analysis, about 17,000 TCR beta sequences were associated with specific HLA alleles at a false discovery rate of 0.05. The classifier was reported to diagnose cytomegalovirus status with high specificity and sensitivity in both the original cohort and the validation cohort. Broadly in line with IMGT annotations, most TCR beta V segments showed up in productive rearrangements about 87% or about 30% of the time in an earlier analysis of around 600 of the donors. While some public TCRs were present in many individuals, most TCR sequences turned up only very rarely across donors. The study listed 164 TCR beta chains as associated with cytomegalovirus. A later genetic analysis reported fewer N-insertions in productive TCRs among donors in an Asian-associated ancestry cluster than the roughly 700-donor mean. Only TCR beta chains were sequenced in this cohort, and the absence of alpha or paired-chain data limited detectable features. Because counts were too low, approximately 15 rarely observed V segments, including chromosome 9 orphons, were excluded from the earlier analysis of fewer than 650 of the donors. Several of the top co-occurrence clusters appeared to be linked to parvovirus B19, influenza, CMV and Epstein-Barr virus, according to a later analysis. A later analysis found that HLA-associated TCR beta chains were more clonally expanded and had lower generation probabilities than equally common non-associated chains. A later analysis found that most CMV-associated TCR beta chains appeared HLA-restricted, with HLA associations seemingly driven largely by CMV exposure. The authors suggested that the approach could potentially be generalized to other disease states and immunological phenotypes. Correlated functional status among segregating V segments might be attributable to linkage disequilibrium, but an unknown experimental factor could not be ruled out. A few of the identified cytomegalovirus-associated TCR beta chains were confirmed in vitro to be specific for cytomegalovirus antigens. Immune exposure information for the cohort was limited to CMV serostatus. A further reported finding was that TCR beta sequences accurately predicted the HLA-A and HLA-B alleles for most subjects in the first cohort.

This clone was seen more than once but under ten times. This receptor's antigen is unknown. Per-base quality was not reported, and no clone a single base away is much larger than it. This TCR was recovered from a man aged 45-65 years in good health and CMV-seronegative. Sample: PBMCs.

For the CDR3, the sequence is CASSLLRGGDTEAFF. DNA sequence: TGTGCCAGCAGTCTCTTACGGGGAGGGGACACTGAAGCTTTCTTT. The V and J genes are TRBV2 and TRBJ1-1, with TRBD1 perhaps the D gene, on 5 matching bases. The cysteine opens and the phenylalanine closes a CDR3 of 15 amino acids. Only CDR3 DNA is held: 45 bases, read in frame from base 1. CDR1 and CDR2, per the germline V gene, are SNHLY and FYNNEI. V and J lose 5 bases and 3 bases, and a span of 16 bases separates them.